The 19 T cell receptor beta chains in this list originate from one sample, sequenced in a study of blood T cell repertoires in COVID-19. The assay was immunoSEQ multiplex PCR, and TCRdb's table has in-frame clones only and misses some. There are 350,000 to 450,000 clones in the sample; roughly 86% occur only once, and 2.5% to 3.5% lies in the top ten. The sample comprised peripheral blood. The receptors were sampled from a human donor in a cohort sampled during active COVID-19.

This clone appeared a single time. V and J are TRBV6-5 and TRBJ1-4, with a possible D match to TRBD1 (5 bases). This CDR3 spans 14 amino acids. Trimming removed 6 bases from V and 8 bases from J, with 16 bases in between. The germline V gene encodes CDR1 MNHEY and CDR2 SVGAGI. CDR3 protein: CASRFRDSREKLFF. The DNA of the CDR3 is TGTGCCAGCAGATTCCGGGACTCAAGGGAAAAACTGTTTTTT.

This chain connects TRBV10-3 to TRBJ2-3; 8 bases align to TRBD2. The V gene's germline CDR1 is ENHRY and CDR2 SYGVKD. The CDR3 is 16 amino acids. The junction had 4 bases not matched to a gene; V was cut back by 0 bases and J by 2 bases. The CDR3 protein is CAISESWRGDTDTQYF. In DNA form, the CDR3 reads TGTGCCATCAGTGAGTCTTGGCGGGGGGACACAGATACGCAGTATTTT.

The rearrangement links TRBV4-1 to TRBJ1-5; 8 positions agree with TRBD1. Germline assignment: CDR1 MGHRA and CDR2 YSYEKL. With 3 bases clipped from V and 1 base from J, the junction kept 5 bases outside the gene matches. The CDR3 extends over 16 amino acids. The CDR3 DNA reads as TGCGCCAGCAGCCAGACAACAGGGGGGAGCAATCAGCCCCAGCATTTT. This translates into CASSQTTGGSNQPQHF.

This clone was detected only once. The chain recombines TRBV5-6 with TRBJ2-1; D gene ambiguous. Germline CDR1 SGHDT, CDR2 YYEEEE. The CDR3 is 14 amino acids. V dropped 4 bases and J dropped 0 bases, with 8 bases sitting between them. The CDR3 is CASSPYFSYNEQFF. The CDR3 DNA follows: TGTGCCAGCAGCCCGTATTTCTCCTACAATGAGCAGTTCTTC.

The chain has TRBV27 and TRBJ2-4; no firm D call. V was cut by 6 bases and J by 7 bases, with 7 bases left in between. Per the germline V gene, CDR1 is MNHEY and CDR2 is SMNVEV (reference sequence). The CDR3 loop spans 11 amino acids. The CDR3 protein is CASRRLNIQYF. The CDR3, as DNA: TGTGCCAGCAGACGGTTGAACATTCAGTACTTC.

V is TRBV2 and J is TRBJ1-4, with TRBD1 matching 8 bases. V lost 2 bases and J lost 2; bases outside the gene matches: 7. There are 17 residues in the CDR3. CDR1 SNHLY and CDR2 FYNNEI come from the germline V gene. CDR3 loop: CASSEFPGGLTNEKLFF. CDR3 nucleotide sequence: TGTGCCAGCAGTGAATTCCCAGGGGGCCTGACTAATGAAAAACTGTTTTTT.

The chain joins TRBV7-2 to TRBJ2-5; unclear D gene. The CDR3 is 12 amino acids. The V and J ends lost 1 base and 5 bases respectively, with 5 bases between them. Germline CDR1 reads SGHTA; CDR2 reads FQGNSA. The CDR3 reads CASSLVPETQYF. CDR3 DNA sequence: TGTGCCAGCAGCTTAGTCCCGGAGACCCAGTACTTC. Filled out from reference TRBV7-2 and TRBJ2-5, the complete variable domain reads GAGVSQSPSNKVTEKGKDVELRCDPISGHTALYWYRQSLGQGLEFLIYFQGNSAPDKSGLPSDRFSAERTGGSVSTLTIQRTQQEDSAVYLCASSLVPETQYFGPGTRLLVL.

The J gene is TRBJ2-1, the V gene TRBV3-1 (or the pseudogene TRBV3-2), with D maybe TRBD2 (5 bases). This CDR3 region has 14 residues. The germline V gene has CDR1 LGHDT and CDR2 YNNKEL (reference sequence). With 3 bases removed from V and 8 bases from J, the gap between germline ends came to 14 bases. The CDR3 loop reads CASSQDSPGHEQFF. CDR3 coding DNA: TGTGCCAGCAGCCAGGACTCGCCTGGTCATGAGCAGTTCTTC.

The chain uses TRBV5-5 and TRBJ2-7, with 7 positions matching TRBD1. The CDR3 runs to 13 residues. V lost 0 bases, J lost 6 bases, and 3 bases stayed unmatched. CDR1 SGHKS and CDR2 YYEKEE come from the germline V gene (reference sequence). The CDR3 sequence: CASSLDRGSEQYF. The CDR3, as DNA: TGTGCCAGCAGCTTGGACAGGGGAAGCGAGCAGTACTTC.

This clone was seen once. The chain links TRBV28 to TRBJ1-1; 8 bases are shared with TRBD1. Per germline, CDR1 MDHEN and CDR2 SYDVKM. V was clipped by 6 bases and J by 3 bases; unmatched bases: 6. This CDR3 has 14 residues. CDR3: CASSSTGDHTEAFF. For the CDR3, the DNA is TGTGCCAGCAGCTCGACAGGGGACCACACTGAAGCTTTCTTT. The full variable domain, in which reference TRBV28 and TRBJ1-1 provide the parts outside the CDR3, is DVKVTQSSRYLVKRTGEKVFLECVQDMDHENMFWYRQDPGLGLRLIYFSYDVKMKEKGDIPEGYSVSREKKERFSLILESASTNQTSMYLCASSSTGDHTEAFFGQGTRLTVV.

The gene calls are TRBV6-5 and TRBJ1-2, with 8 bases fitting TRBD1. The CDR3 spans 13 residues. Unmatched junction bases numbered 8, after V lost 7 bases and J lost 7 bases. Germline V gene data show CDR1 as MNHEY and CDR2 as SVGAGI. The CDR3 loop is CASNDRGVGGYTF. The CDR3, as DNA: TGTGCCAGCAACGACAGGGGAGTGGGTGGCTACACCTTC.

This chain connects TRBV5-4 to TRBJ2-7; possible D gene TRBD2, 6 bases. This CDR3 has 15 residues. The V gene lost 3 bases and the J gene lost 5 bases, with 18 bases spanning the gap. The germline V gene encodes CDR1 SGHNT and CDR2 YYREEE (reference sequence). The CDR3 protein is CASSWDLGEVDEQYF. As DNA, the CDR3 is TGTGCCAGCAGCTGGGACTTGGGGGAGGTAGACGAGCAGTACTTC.

The CDR3 DNA reads as TGTGCCAGCAGCTTATCCGGCAGGGGGCATGAGCAGTTCTTC. It encodes CASSLSGRGHEQFF. The J gene is TRBJ2-1, the V gene TRBV7-9; 8 bases map to TRBD1. The CDR3 sequence is 14 residues long. Germline V CDR1 and CDR2: SEHNR, FQNEAQ (reference sequence). With 2 bases clipped from V and 8 bases from J, the junction kept 5 bases outside the gene matches.

The chain uses TRBV3-1 (or the pseudogene TRBV3-2) and TRBJ1-1; the match to TRBD1 covers 9 bases. The CDR3 length is 16 residues. Germline V gene data show CDR1 as LGHDT and CDR2 as YNNKEL (reference sequence). The V segment lost 4 bases and the J segment 4 bases; nucleotides outside the gene matches: 10. The CDR3 sequence is CASSPTSGQGSTEAFF. CDR3 DNA: TGTGCCAGCAGCCCAACCTCCGGACAGGGGAGCACTGAAGCTTTCTTT.

The V and J genes are TRBV6-5 and TRBJ1-4; tentative D call: TRBD1 (5 bases). Per the germline V gene, CDR1 is MNHEY and CDR2 is SVGAGI. V was shortened by 8 bases and J by 6 bases, with 16 bases between the two germline ends. The CDR3 totals 14 residues. Here the CDR3 reads CASGHGGEHEKLFF. As DNA, the CDR3 is TGTGCCAGCGGCCACGGGGGGGAGCATGAAAAACTGTTTTTT.

The chain recombines TRBV15 with TRBJ2-5; the match to TRBD2 covers 13 bases. The CDR3 runs 18 residues. Germline trimming cut 3 bases from V and 5 bases from J; bases unmatched to any gene: 12. Germline values: CDR1 LNHNV, CDR2 YYDKDF (reference sequence). CDR3 DNA: TGTGCCACCAGCAGCCCGGGACTAGCGGGATGGGGGGGGGAGACCCAGTACTTC. Translated: CATSSPGLAGWGGETQYF. Filled out from reference TRBV15 and TRBJ2-5, the complete variable domain reads DAMVIQNPRYQVTQFGKPVTLSCSQTLNHNVMYWYQQKSSQAPKLLFHYYDKDFNNEADTPDNFQSRRPNTSFCFLDIRSPGLGDTAMYLCATSSPGLAGWGGETQYFGPGTRLLVL.

The chain joins TRBV4-2 to TRBJ2-1, with 15 bases lining up with TRBD2. Germline loops: CDR1 LGHNA, CDR2 YNFKEQ. The CDR3 consists of 20 residues. Trimming removed 5 bases from V and 2 bases from J; junction bases left unmatched: 13. Here the CDR3 reads CASSYYSRTSGRAAYNEQFF. The CDR3 nucleotides are TGTGCCAGCAGCTACTACTCTAGGACTAGCGGGAGGGCGGCCTACAATGAGCAGTTCTTC.

By its share, this clone is medium-sized. The chain uses TRBV7-8 and TRBJ1-6; D unclear. The CDR3 extends over 19 amino acids. Trimming left V 0 bases short and J 0 bases short, with 15 bases between. Looked up from germline, CDR1 is SGHVS and CDR2 is FQNEAQ. As DNA, the CDR3 is TGTGCCAGCAGCTTAGCGTTCGCGACGGCTAGCTCCTATAATTCACCCCTCCACTTT. Protein: CASSLAFATASSYNSPLHF.

CDR3 in amino acids: CASSLVRALGEQYF. CDR3 sequence (DNA): TGTGCCAGCAGTTTGGTCAGGGCCCTGGGAGAGCAGTACTTC. The rearrangement uses TRBV27 and TRBJ2-7, with a possible D match to TRBD1 (5 bases). Germline V gene sequence: CDR1 MNHEY, CDR2 SMNVEV (reference sequence). V was shortened by 3 bases and J by 7 bases, with 16 bases between the two germline ends. This CDR3 has 14 amino acids.